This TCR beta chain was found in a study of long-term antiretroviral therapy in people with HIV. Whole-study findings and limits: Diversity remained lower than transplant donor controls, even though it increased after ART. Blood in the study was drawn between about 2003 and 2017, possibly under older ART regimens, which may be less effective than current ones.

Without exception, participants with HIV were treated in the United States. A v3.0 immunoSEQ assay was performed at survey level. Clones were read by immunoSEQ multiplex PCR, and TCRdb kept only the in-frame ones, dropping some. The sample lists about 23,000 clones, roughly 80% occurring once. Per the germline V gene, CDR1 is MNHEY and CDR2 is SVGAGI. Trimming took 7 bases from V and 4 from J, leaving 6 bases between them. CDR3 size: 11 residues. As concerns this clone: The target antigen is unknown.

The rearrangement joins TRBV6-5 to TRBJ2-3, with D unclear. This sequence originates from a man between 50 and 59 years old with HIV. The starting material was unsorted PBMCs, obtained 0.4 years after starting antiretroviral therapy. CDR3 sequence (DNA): TGTGCCAGCACCCGAGCAGATACGCAGTATTTT. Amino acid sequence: CASTRADTQYF.